This entry lists 8 T cell receptor beta chains sequenced from one sample in a study of T-cell memory formation after mild COVID-19. Each CDR3 protein gets one entry after TCRdb re-called the 5' RACE reads with MiXCR. The repertoire holds approximately 580,000 distinct CDR3 sequences, 20% seen once, with approximately 12% in the top ten. Sequenced: PBMCs or a T cell subset sorted from them (not recorded which). The source of these receptors is an adult woman who had mild COVID-19 (a few samples of this study predate the infection). Cell type and time point are not known.

The CDR3 sequence: CASSVGSGGVYNEQFF. The CDR3 nucleotides read TGTGCCAGCAGTGTCGGAAGCGGGGGTGTCTACAATGAGCAGTTCTTC. The V and J genes are TRBV25-1 and TRBJ2-1, with 8 nucleotides matching TRBD2. The CDR3 is made up of 16 amino acids. CDR1 is MGHDK and CDR2 is SYGVNS in the germline V gene. With V trimmed by 4 bases and J by 3 bases, 8 bases remained unmatched.

In the case of this clonotype: A read error may produce the germline difference seen at one junction end. This chain links TRBV5-1 with TRBJ2-1; TRBD2 is a possible D gene (5 bases). This CDR3 is 16 amino acids long. Germline values: CDR1 SGHRS, CDR2 YFSETQ. The chain's CDR3 is CASSFSPAATYTEQFF. CDR3 sequence (DNA): TGCGCCAGCAGCTTCTCTCCAGCGGCCACCTACACTGAGCAGTTCTTC.

This clonotype was recorded a few times. The chain uses TRBV9 and TRBJ2-3; 10 bases are a match to TRBD2. Germline V gene data show CDR1 as SGDLS and CDR2 as YYNGEE. The CDR3 consists of 16 residues. V shed 0 bases and J 0 bases; nucleotides not matched to a gene: 1. In DNA, the CDR3 is TGTGCCAGCAGCGTAGCTAGCGGGGGCAGCACAGATACGCAGTATTTT. Its protein product is CASSVASGGSTDTQYF.

The chain combines TRBV19 with TRBJ2-3, with 8 positions matching TRBD2. Germline V CDR1 and CDR2: LNHDA, SQIVND (reference sequence). With V trimmed by 3 bases and J by 3 bases, 5 bases remained unmatched. CDR3 length: 15 amino acids. The CDR3 loop reads CASSIGTSLTDTQYF. In nucleotides, the CDR3 is TGTGCCAGTAGTATCGGGACTAGTCTGACAGATACGCAGTATTTT.

V is TRBV6-2 or TRBV6-3 and J is TRBJ2-5, with 7 bases aligning to TRBD1. Germline CDR1 is MNHEY and CDR2 is SVGEGT. The CDR3 extends over 17 amino acids. V was clipped by 4 bases and J by 7 bases; unmatched bases: 18. The CDR3 reads CASSCLSKTGLFGTQYF. CDR3 sequence (DNA): TGTGCCAGCAGTTGCCTGTCCAAGACAGGGCTGTTTGGGACCCAGTACTTC.

This rearrangement joins TRBV6-1 to TRBJ1-2; 8 nucleotides agree with TRBD1. V dropped 7 bases and J dropped 11; count of bases not matched to a gene: 15. The CDR3 totals 14 residues. CDR1 is MNHNS, CDR2 SASEGT, per germline. The DNA of the CDR3 is TGTGCCAGCAACAGTCCGGGACAGGTCCGGCTTTACACCTTC. This gives the protein CASNSPGQVRLYTF.

This chain connects TRBV6-1 to TRBJ1-5; D ambiguous. The CDR3 totals 12 residues. Trimming cost V 6 bases and J 3 bases, with 6 bases left between them. Germline CDR1 and CDR2: MNHNS and SASEGT. DNA for the CDR3: TGTGCCAGCAGGACATTCAATCAGCCCCAGCATTTT. Amino acids: CASRTFNQPQHF.

The genes are TRBV12-3 or TRBV12-4 and TRBJ2-3; TRBD2 matches at 8 bases. The V and J ends lost 3 bases and 1 base, in that order; junction bases with no gene match: 3. This CDR3 is 15 amino acids long. The CDR3 sequence: CASSFSGRGTDTQYF. For the CDR3, the DNA is TGTGCCAGCAGTTTTTCCGGGAGGGGCACAGATACGCAGTATTTT.